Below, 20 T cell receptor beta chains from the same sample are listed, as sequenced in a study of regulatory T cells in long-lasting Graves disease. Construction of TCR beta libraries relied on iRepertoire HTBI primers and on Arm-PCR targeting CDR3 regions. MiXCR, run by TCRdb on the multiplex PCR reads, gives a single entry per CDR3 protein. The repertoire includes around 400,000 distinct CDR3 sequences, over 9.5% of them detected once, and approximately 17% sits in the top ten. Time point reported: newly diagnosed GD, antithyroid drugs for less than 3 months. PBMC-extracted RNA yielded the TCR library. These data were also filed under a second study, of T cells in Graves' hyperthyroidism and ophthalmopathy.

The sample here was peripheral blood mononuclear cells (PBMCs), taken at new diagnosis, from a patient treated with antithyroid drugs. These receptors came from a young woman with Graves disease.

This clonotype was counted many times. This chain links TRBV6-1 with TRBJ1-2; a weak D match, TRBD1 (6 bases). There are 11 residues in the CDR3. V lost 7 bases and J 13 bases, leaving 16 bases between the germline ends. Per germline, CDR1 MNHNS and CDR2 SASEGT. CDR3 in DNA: TGTGCCAGCACGAACTCCGGGACAAGCACCTTC. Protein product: CASTNSGTSTF.

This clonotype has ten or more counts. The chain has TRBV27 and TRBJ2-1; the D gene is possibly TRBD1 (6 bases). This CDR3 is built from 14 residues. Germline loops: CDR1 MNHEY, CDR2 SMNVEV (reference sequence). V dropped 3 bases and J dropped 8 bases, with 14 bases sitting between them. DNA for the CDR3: TGTGCCAGCAGTTTCAGGGGTCCCGAGGATGAGCAGTTCTTC. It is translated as CASSFRGPEDEQFF.

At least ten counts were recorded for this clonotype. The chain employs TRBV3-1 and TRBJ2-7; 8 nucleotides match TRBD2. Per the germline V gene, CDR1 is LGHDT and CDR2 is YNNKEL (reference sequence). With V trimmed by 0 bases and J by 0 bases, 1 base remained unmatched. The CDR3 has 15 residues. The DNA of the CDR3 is TGTGCCAGCAGCCAAGACGGGGGGGCCTCCTACGAGCAGTACGTC. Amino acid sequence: CASSQDGGASYEQYV.

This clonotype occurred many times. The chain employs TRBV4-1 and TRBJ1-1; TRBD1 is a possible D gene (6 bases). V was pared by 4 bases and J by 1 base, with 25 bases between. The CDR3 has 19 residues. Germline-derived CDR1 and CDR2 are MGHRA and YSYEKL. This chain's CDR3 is CASSPRGARVGSTNTEAFF. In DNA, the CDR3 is TGCGCCAGCAGCCCCCGGGGGGCTCGTGTTGGTTCGACGAACACTGAAGCTTTCTTT.

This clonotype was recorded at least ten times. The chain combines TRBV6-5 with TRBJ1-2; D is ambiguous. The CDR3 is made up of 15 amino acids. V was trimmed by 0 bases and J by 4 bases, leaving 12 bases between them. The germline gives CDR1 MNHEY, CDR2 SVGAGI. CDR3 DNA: TGTGCCAGCAGTTACTCTACGGGTGGTAGCTATGGCTACACCTTC. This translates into CASSYSTGGSYGYTF.

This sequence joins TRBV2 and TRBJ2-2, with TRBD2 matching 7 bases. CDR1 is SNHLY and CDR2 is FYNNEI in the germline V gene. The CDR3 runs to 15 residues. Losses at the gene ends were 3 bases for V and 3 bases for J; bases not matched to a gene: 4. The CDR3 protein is CASSEGSGHTGELFF. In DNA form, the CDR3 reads TGTGCCAGCAGTGAGGGTAGCGGGCACACCGGGGAGCTGTTTTTT. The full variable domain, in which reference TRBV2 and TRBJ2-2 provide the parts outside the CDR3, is EPEVTQTPSHQVTQMGQEVILRCVPISNHLYFYWYRQILGQKVEFLVSFYNNEISEKSEIFDDQFSVERPDGSNFTLKIRSTKLEDSAMYFCASSEGSGHTGELFFGEGSRLTVL.

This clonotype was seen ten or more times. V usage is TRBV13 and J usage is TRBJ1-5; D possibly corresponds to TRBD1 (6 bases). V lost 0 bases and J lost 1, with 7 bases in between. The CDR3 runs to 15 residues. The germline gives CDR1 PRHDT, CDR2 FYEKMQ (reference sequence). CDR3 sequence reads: CASSLGGASNQPQHF. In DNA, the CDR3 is TGTGCCAGCAGCTTAGGGGGGGCGAGCAATCAGCCCCAGCATTTT.

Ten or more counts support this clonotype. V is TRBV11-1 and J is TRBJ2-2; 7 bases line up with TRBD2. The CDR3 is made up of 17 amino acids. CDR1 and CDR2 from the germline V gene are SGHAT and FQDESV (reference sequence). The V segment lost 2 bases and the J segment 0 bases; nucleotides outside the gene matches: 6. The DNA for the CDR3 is TGTGCCAGCAGCTTAATCTTTGGACTAGCGAACACCGGGGAGCTGTTTTTT. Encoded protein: CASSLIFGLANTGELFF.

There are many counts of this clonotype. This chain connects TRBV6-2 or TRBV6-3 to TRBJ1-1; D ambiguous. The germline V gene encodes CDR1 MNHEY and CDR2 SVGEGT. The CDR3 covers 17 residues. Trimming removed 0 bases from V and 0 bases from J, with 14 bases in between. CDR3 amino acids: CASSYSSGRNLNTEAFF. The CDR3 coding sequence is TGTGCCAGCAGTTACTCGAGTGGAAGAAACCTGAACACTGAAGCTTTCTTT.

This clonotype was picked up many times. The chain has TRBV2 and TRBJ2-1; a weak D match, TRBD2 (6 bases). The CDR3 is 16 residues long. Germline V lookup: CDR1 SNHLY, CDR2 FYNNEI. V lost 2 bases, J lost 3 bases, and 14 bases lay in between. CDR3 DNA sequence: TGTGCCAGCAGTGAAATCGTGGGAGGCGTCTACAATGAGCAGTTCTTC. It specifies CASSEIVGGVYNEQFF.

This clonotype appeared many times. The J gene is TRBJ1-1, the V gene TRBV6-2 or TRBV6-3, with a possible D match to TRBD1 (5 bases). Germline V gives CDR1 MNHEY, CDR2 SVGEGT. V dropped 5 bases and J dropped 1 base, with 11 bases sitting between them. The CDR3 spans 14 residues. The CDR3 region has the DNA TGTGCCAGCAGTAAATGGGACTCGAACACTGAAGCTTTCTTT. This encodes CASSKWDSNTEAFF.

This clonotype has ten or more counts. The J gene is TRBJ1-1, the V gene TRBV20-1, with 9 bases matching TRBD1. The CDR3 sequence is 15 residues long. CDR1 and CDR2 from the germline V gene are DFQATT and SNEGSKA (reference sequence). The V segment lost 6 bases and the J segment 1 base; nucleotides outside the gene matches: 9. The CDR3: CSARDRVGQNTEAFF. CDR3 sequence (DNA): TGCAGTGCGCGGGACAGGGTAGGGCAGAACACTGAAGCTTTCTTT.

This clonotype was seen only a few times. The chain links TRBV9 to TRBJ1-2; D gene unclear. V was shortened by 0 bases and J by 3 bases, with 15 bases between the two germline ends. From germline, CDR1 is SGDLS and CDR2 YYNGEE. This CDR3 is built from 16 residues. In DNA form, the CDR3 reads TGTGCCAGCAGCGTAGGGCCCCTCCGGGGAGACTATGGCTACACCTTC. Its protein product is CASSVGPLRGDYGYTF.

The CDR3 reads CASNSGLAQMTDTQYF. CDR3 DNA sequence: TGTGCCAGCAACTCGGGACTAGCCCAGATGACAGATACGCAGTATTTT. The gene calls are TRBV5-4 and TRBJ2-3; TRBD2 matches at 9 bases. CDR3 length: 16 residues. Trimming at V came to 6 bases and at J to 3 bases, leaving 11 bases not matched to a gene. Germline loops: CDR1 SGHNT, CDR2 YYREEE (reference sequence).

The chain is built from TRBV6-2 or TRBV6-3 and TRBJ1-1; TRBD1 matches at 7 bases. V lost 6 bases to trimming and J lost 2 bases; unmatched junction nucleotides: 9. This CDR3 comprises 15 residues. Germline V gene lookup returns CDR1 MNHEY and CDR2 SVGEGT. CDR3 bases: TGTGCCAGCAGGATGGGGGGGGACAGAAACACTGAAGCTTTCTTT. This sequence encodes CASRMGGDRNTEAFF.

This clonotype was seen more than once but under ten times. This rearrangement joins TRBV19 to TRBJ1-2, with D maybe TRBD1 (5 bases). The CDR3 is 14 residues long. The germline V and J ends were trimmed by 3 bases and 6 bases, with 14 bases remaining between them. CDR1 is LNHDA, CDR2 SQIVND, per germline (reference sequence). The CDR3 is CASSMTRGGDGYTF. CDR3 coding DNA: TGTGCCAGTAGTATGACGAGGGGTGGGGATGGCTACACCTTC.

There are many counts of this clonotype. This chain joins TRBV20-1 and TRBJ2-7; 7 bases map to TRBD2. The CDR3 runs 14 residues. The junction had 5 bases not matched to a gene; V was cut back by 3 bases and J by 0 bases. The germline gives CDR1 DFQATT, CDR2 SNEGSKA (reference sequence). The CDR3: CSASSRDYSYEQYF. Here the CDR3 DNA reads TGCAGTGCTAGTTCTCGGGACTACTCCTACGAGCAGTACTTC.

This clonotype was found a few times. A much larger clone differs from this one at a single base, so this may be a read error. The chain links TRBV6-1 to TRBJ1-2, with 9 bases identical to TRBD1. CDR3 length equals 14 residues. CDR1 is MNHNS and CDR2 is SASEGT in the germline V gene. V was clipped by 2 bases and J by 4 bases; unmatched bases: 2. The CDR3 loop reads CASSEWTGAYGYTF. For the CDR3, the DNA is TGTGCCAGCAGTGAATGGACAGGGGCCTATGGCTACACCTTC.

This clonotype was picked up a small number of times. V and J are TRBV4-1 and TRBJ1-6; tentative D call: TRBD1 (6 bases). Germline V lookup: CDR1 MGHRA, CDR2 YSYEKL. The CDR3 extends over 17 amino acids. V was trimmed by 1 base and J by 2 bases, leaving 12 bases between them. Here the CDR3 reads CASSQGSGGTYNSPLHF. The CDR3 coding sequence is TGCGCCAGCAGCCAAGGTTCGGGGGGCACCTATAATTCACCCCTCCACTTT.

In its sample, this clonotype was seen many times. CDR3 region: CSAHGLAGGRGNEQFF. Written as DNA, the CDR3 is TGCAGTGCTCACGGACTAGCGGGAGGTAGGGGAAATGAGCAGTTCTTC. V gene TRBV20-1 combines with J gene TRBJ2-1; 14 bases line up with TRBD2. The CDR3 has 16 residues. The junction had 10 bases not matched to a gene; V was cut back by 5 bases and J by 7 bases. Germline CDR1 reads DFQATT; CDR2 reads SNEGSKA (reference sequence).